The clone carrying this T cell receptor beta chain was seen at least ten times. Antigen specificity is unknown. The researchers produced TCR beta cDNA from 500 to 550 ng total RNA with a constant-region primer. Modified slightly, ARM-PCR produced TCR beta libraries over three nested multiplex PCR rounds. TRBV1-TRBV30 forward and Cbeta reverse primers drove the first two roughly 10-cycle rounds. TCRdb passed the multiplex PCR reads through MiXCR, listing each CDR3 protein once. The top ten clones hold about 6.1% of a sample with 300,000 to 400,000 distinct CDR3 sequences, less than 70% of them seen once. The source of the sample is a study of tumor-infiltrating lymphocytes in primary liver carcinoma. Notes on the study in general: There was no comparison of CD4+ and CD8+ repertoires, as samples were bulk unsorted.

Blood RNA came from unsorted whole blood; germline DNA was also extracted. CDR1 and CDR2 (germline): SGHAT, FQDESV (reference sequence). The CDR3 runs to 16 residues. V gave up 5 bases and J gave up 0 bases, with 15 bases separating them. The TCR originated in a man in his forties or fifties with primary liver carcinoma and hepatitis B virus infection. The rearrangement uses TRBV11-1 and TRBJ2-3; D is perhaps TRBD2 (7 bases). What was sequenced was peripheral blood. In DNA, the CDR3 is TGTGCCAGCAGCCCCCGGGGGGCGAGAAGCACAGATACGCAGTATTTT. It is translated as CASSPRGARSTDTQYF.